Shown below are 27 T cell receptor beta chains from a single sample sequenced in a study of OX40 agonist ivuxolimab in advanced cancers. Clones were read by immunoSEQ multiplex PCR, and TCRdb kept only the in-frame ones, dropping some. In the table there are roughly 100,000 clones, 90% of which are singletons. Sequencing used CD4+ or CD8+ T cells sorted from blood, obtained in a trial of the OX40 agonist ivuxolimab. These receptors were collected from an adult with an advanced solid tumor such as melanoma, head and neck, liver or kidney cancer.

This chain uses TRBV5-1 with TRBJ2-2; D gene unclear. The V and J ends lost 2 bases and 6 bases respectively, with 8 bases between them. This CDR3 spans 13 amino acids. Per the germline V gene, CDR1 is SGHRS and CDR2 is YFSETQ. This CDR3 is CASSFGLSGELFF. The CDR3 bases are TGCGCCAGCAGCTTCGGCTTATCCGGGGAGCTGTTTTTT.

The chain employs TRBV5-1 and TRBJ2-2; D is ambiguous. This CDR3 spans 12 amino acids. V shed 5 bases and J shed 6 bases, with 8 bases lying between them. Germline V gene lookup returns CDR1 SGHRS and CDR2 YFSETQ. DNA for the CDR3: TGCGCCAGCAGAACTAATGCCGGGGAGCTGTTTTTT. Encoded protein: CASRTNAGELFF.

The CDR3 loop is CASSGSSYNSPLHF. The CDR3 bases are TGTGCCAGCTCAGGAAGCTCCTATAATTCACCCCTCCACTTT. This chain joins TRBV28 and TRBJ1-6, with D hard to call. Germline lookup yields CDR1 MDHEN and CDR2 SYDVKM. CDR3 length equals 14 residues. V shed 8 bases and J shed 0 bases, with 8 bases lying between them.

A single count supports this clone. The V call is TRBV7-2, the J call TRBJ2-1, with 9 bases matching TRBD1. The CDR3 is 16 amino acids. Germline lookup yields CDR1 SGHTA and CDR2 FQGNSA. V shed 5 bases and J 7 bases; nucleotides not matched to a gene: 12. CDR3 DNA sequence: TGTGCCAGCAGCCTCACAGGGGGCGCAGTTAGAAATGAGCAGTTCTTC. The encoded protein is CASSLTGGAVRNEQFF. The complete variable domain, with remaining parts taken from reference TRBV7-2 and TRBJ2-1, reads GAGVSQSPSNKVTEKGKDVELRCDPISGHTALYWYRQSLGQGLEFLIYFQGNSAPDKSGLPSDRFSAERTGGSVSTLTIQRTQQEDSAVYLCASSLTGGAVRNEQFFGPGTRLTVL.

The J gene is TRBJ2-7, the V gene TRBV11-1; D may be TRBD1 (7 bases). CDR1 and CDR2 from the germline V gene are SGHAT and FQDESV (reference sequence). V lost 4 bases and J 4 bases, leaving 11 bases between the germline ends. The CDR3 length is 13 residues. The CDR3 protein is CASSSGGRYEQYF. The CDR3 DNA reads as TGTGCCAGCAGCTCAGGGGGGCGGTACGAGCAGTACTTC.

The CDR3 bases are TGTGCCAGCAGCCGTTCGCGACAGGGGAGGCAAGAGACCCAGTACTTC. It encodes CASSRSRQGRQETQYF. This chain connects TRBV28 to TRBJ2-5; 8 bases align to TRBD1. After removal of 6 bases from V and 2 bases from J, the junction contained 11 bases not matched to a gene. The CDR3 sequence is 16 residues long. CDR1 is MDHEN, CDR2 SYDVKM, per germline.

With regard to this clone: This CDR3 is also generated by other DNA sequences in the sample. V and J are TRBV6-1 and TRBJ2-1; possibly TRBD1 or TRBD2 for D (6 bases each). CDR3 size: 16 residues. Germline CDR1 and CDR2: MNHNS and SASEGT. Trimming took off 2 bases at V and 6 bases at J, with 17 bases between the two ends. CDR3 sequence: CASSEIVGGGGNEQFF. CDR3 sequence (DNA): TGTGCCAGCAGTGAAATCGTTGGTGGAGGGGGCAATGAGCAGTTCTTC.

The rearrangement joins TRBV10-1 to TRBJ2-3; 11 nucleotides line up with TRBD1. This CDR3 is 14 amino acids long. Germline values: CDR1 WNHNN, CDR2 SYGVQD (reference sequence). The ends lost 3 bases at V and 8 bases at J; junction bases unmatched: 4. The CDR3 loop is CASSEVDRGLTQYF. The CDR3 coding sequence is TGCGCCAGCAGTGAAGTGGACAGGGGGCTTACGCAGTATTTT.

The chain links TRBV5-1 to TRBJ1-4, with D hard to call. Trimming took off 0 bases at V and 4 bases at J, with 7 bases between the two ends. The V gene's germline CDR1 is SGHRS and CDR2 YFSETQ. The CDR3 is made up of 14 amino acids. CDR3: CASSLVADNEKLFF. CDR3 nucleotide sequence: TGCGCCAGCAGCTTGGTGGCAGATAATGAAAAACTGTTTTTT.

The V and J genes are TRBV6-5 and TRBJ2-3; D unresolved. Germline V gene lookup returns CDR1 MNHEY and CDR2 SVGAGI. V lost 0 bases and J 6 bases, leaving 13 bases between the germline ends. This CDR3 contains 15 residues. The CDR3 loop is CASSYSGSAWDTQYF. Here the CDR3 DNA reads TGTGCCAGCAGTTACTCCGGGTCTGCCTGGGATACGCAGTATTTT.

This clone came up once. Written as DNA, the CDR3 is TGTGCCAGCAGCCCTAACCCTAACTATGGCTACACCTTC. Amino acids: CASSPNPNYGYTF. The V call is TRBV27, the J call TRBJ1-2; no clear D. Trimming cost V 6 bases and J 0 bases, with 8 bases left between them. Looked up from germline, CDR1 is MNHEY and CDR2 is SMNVEV (reference sequence). This CDR3 is 13 amino acids long.

The V and J genes are TRBV14 and TRBJ2-1; D possibly matches TRBD1 or TRBD2 (5 bases each). Deletions cut 5 bases from V and 4 bases from J, with 9 bases between. Germline V lookup: CDR1 SGHDN, CDR2 FVKESK. The length of the CDR3 is 13 residues. The CDR3: CASSGGWYNEQFF. CDR3 nucleotide sequence: TGTGCCAGCAGCGGGGGATGGTACAATGAGCAGTTCTTC.

This chain joins TRBV11-3 and TRBJ2-3; TRBD2 agrees at 12 bases. The CDR3 runs to 16 residues. Trimming removed 4 bases from V and 2 bases from J; junction bases left unmatched: 4. CDR1 and CDR2 (germline): SGHNT, YENEEA. CDR3 amino acids: CASSSGLAGSTDTQYF. The CDR3 DNA reads as TGTGCCAGCAGCTCAGGACTAGCGGGGTCCACAGATACGCAGTATTTT.

The rearrangement uses TRBV10-1 and TRBJ1-5; 7 nucleotides align to TRBD1. The CDR3 runs 16 residues. V was pared by 3 bases and J by 4 bases, with 9 bases of the junction left unmatched. Germline CDR1 is WNHNN and CDR2 is SYGVQD (reference sequence). In DNA, the CDR3 is TGCGCCAGCAGTGAAGGGGGCGCCGGGGGAAATCAGCCCCAGCATTTT. Translated: CASSEGGAGGNQPQHF.

V gene TRBV5-6 combines with J gene TRBJ2-7; no definite D call. Germline V gene sequence: CDR1 SGHDT, CDR2 YYEEEE. V dropped 0 bases and J dropped 2 bases, with 9 bases sitting between them. The length of the CDR3 is 14 residues. CDR3 coding DNA: TGTGCCAGCAGCTTGGAACAGAGAACCTACGAGCAGTACTTC. The encoded protein is CASSLEQRTYEQYF.

On this clone itself: Sequence at one end of the junction differs from germline and may be a read error. The rearrangement uses TRBV5-3 and TRBJ1-4, with 7 bases identical to TRBD1. TRBV5-3 is assigned to the ORF class and has an uncertain function. This CDR3 has 15 residues. For the CDR3, the DNA is TGTGCCAGCAGCTTGGCCAGGGGGAGAAATGAAAAACTGTTTTTT. Protein sequence: CASSLARGRNEKLFF.

The chain combines TRBV13 with TRBJ1-1; no firm D call. The CDR3 has 13 residues. CDR1 is PRHDT and CDR2 is FYEKMQ in the germline V gene (reference sequence). Trimming took 5 bases from V and 5 from J, leaving 12 bases between them. The CDR3 nucleotides read TGTGCCAGCAGCCTGGCCGGGAGAACTGAAGCTTTCTTT. It codes for CASSLAGRTEAFF.

The chain recombines TRBV7-6 with TRBJ2-1; D might be TRBD2 (5 bases). CDR3 size: 13 residues. V lost 4 bases to trimming and J lost 5 bases, with 9 bases between them. Per germline, CDR1 SGHVS and CDR2 FNYEAQ. The CDR3: CASSSGLDNEQFF. The CDR3 DNA sequence: TGTGCCAGCAGCTCCGGACTGGACAATGAGCAGTTCTTC. The variable domain in full, with the rest retrieved from reference TRBV7-6 and TRBJ2-1, is GAGVSQSPRYKVTKRGQDVALRCDPISGHVSLYWYRQALGQGPEFLTYFNYEAQQDKSGLPNDRFSAERPEGSISTLTIQRTEQRDSAMYRCASSSGLDNEQFFGPGTRLTVL.

Here the CDR3 DNA reads TGTGCCAGCAGCAGGACAGGGGGCCGCAGGGGCTACGAGCAGTACTTC. It is translated as CASSRTGGRRGYEQYF. The chain couples TRBV5-6 to TRBJ2-7, with 11 bases aligning to TRBD1. CDR3 length: 16 amino acids. With V trimmed by 4 bases and J by 3 bases, 9 bases remained unmatched. Germline CDR1 is SGHDT and CDR2 is YYEEEE.

J is TRBJ2-5 and V is TRBV4-3; 10 positions agree with TRBD2. The ends lost 4 bases at V and 2 bases at J; junction bases unmatched: 13. CDR1 LGHNA and CDR2 YSLEER come from the germline V gene. The CDR3 runs to 18 residues. The CDR3 reads CASSPRLPGTSAQETQYF. As DNA, the CDR3 is TGCGCCAGCAGCCCTCGACTCCCCGGGACTAGCGCTCAAGAGACCCAGTACTTC.

This clone was found once. The V gene is TRBV2, the J gene TRBJ1-2; maybe TRBD1 (5 bases). Per germline, CDR1 SNHLY and CDR2 FYNNEI. The V end lost 9 bases, the J end lost 1 base, and 15 bases lay between the germline ends. The CDR3 covers 14 residues. The CDR3 DNA follows: TGTGCCAGGCAGGGTCGCGGGGGTAACTATGGCTACACCTTC. It translates to CARQGRGGNYGYTF.

The chain joins TRBV2 to TRBJ1-2, with 9 bases aligning to TRBD1. The germline CDR1 and CDR2 sequences are SNHLY and FYNNEI. CDR3 length equals 10 residues. CDR3 coding DNA: TGTGGACAGGGGGAGGCTGGCTACACCTTC. Its translation is CGQGEAGYTF. Based on the CDR3 plus reference TRBV2 and TRBJ1-2, the full variable domain is EPEVTQTPSHQVTQMGQEVILRCVPISNHLYFYWYRQILGQKVEFLVSFYNNEISEKSEIFDDQFSVERPDGSNFTLKIRSTKLEDSAMYFCGQGEAGYTFGSGTRLTVV.

This sequence joins TRBV19 and TRBJ1-5; D call uncertain. V was shortened by 5 bases and J by 5 bases, with 10 bases between the two germline ends. Germline CDR1 and CDR2: LNHDA and SQIVND (reference sequence). The CDR3 spans 13 residues. For the CDR3, the DNA is TGTGCCAGTAGTCCAGACCTTTATCAGCCCCAGCATTTT. It translates to CASSPDLYQPQHF.

This clone was counted between two and nine times. J is TRBJ2-7 and V is TRBV4-3; perhaps TRBD2 as D (6 bases). CDR1 is LGHNA, CDR2 YSLEER, per germline. The CDR3 is 15 amino acids. Trimming stripped 3 bases from V and 2 bases from J, with 14 bases between. CDR3 amino acids: CASSQGGHGTYEQYF. The CDR3 DNA follows: TGCGCCAGCAGCCAGGGAGGACACGGGACCTACGAGCAGTACTTC.

This sequence joins TRBV6-1 and TRBJ2-5, with TRBD2 identical over 8 bases. Unmatched junction bases numbered 10, after V lost 3 bases and J lost 4 bases. The CDR3 sequence is 16 residues long. Germline CDR1 reads MNHNS; CDR2 reads SASEGT. The CDR3 coding sequence is TGTGCCAGCAGTGAGTGGGGGACTAGAGTCCCAGAGACCCAGTACTTC. As protein: CASSEWGTRVPETQYF.

This sequence joins TRBV5-6 and TRBJ2-3, with D unclear. V lost 4 bases, J lost 4 bases, and 7 bases lay in between. The CDR3 is made up of 12 amino acids. Germline CDR1 reads SGHDT; CDR2 reads YYEEEE. For the CDR3, the DNA is TGTGCCAGCAGCCCCGACGCAGATACGCAGTATTTT. It codes for CASSPDADTQYF.

This chain connects TRBV28 to TRBJ2-7; 7 bases are shared with TRBD2. The CDR3 contains 14 residues. Per germline, CDR1 MDHEN and CDR2 SYDVKM. V gave up 2 bases and J gave up 7 bases; unmatched junction bases: 8. The CDR3 nucleotides are TGTGCCAGCAGTTTACCGGGACTACGACGGGAGCAGTACTTC. Translated: CASSLPGLRREQYF.